The rows below give T cell receptor beta chains drawn from one sample of a study of T cell repertoires in cytomegalovirus infection. One entry per CDR3 protein, called by TCRdb with MiXCR from the reads. The data contain 200,000 to 300,000 distinct CDR3 sequences, approximately 9.1% of them seen just once; the ten biggest clones take up more than 13%. Sequencing was done on a sample of PBMCs. The receptors stem from a human donor in good health (CMV status not recorded). Some clones in this sample may be carry-over from other donors' samples. CDR3s include the opening cysteine and the closing phenylalanine or tryptophan.

v_gene,j_gene,CDR3aa
TRBV12-3/TRBV12-4,TRBJ2-7,CASSLESFGGETYEQYF
TRBV7-2,TRBJ2-2,CASSTSASITGELFF
TRBV7-2,TRBJ2-1,CASSLSDRGRGNEQFF
TRBV7-8,TRBJ1-5,CASSLKGLRWLGGDSNQPQHF
TRBV14,TRBJ1-4,CASSQFGGGSNEKLFF
TRBV28,TRBJ2-7,CASLRGGVGYEQYF
TRBV7-8,TRBJ1-2,CASSPEPGYGYTF
TRBV6-2/TRBV6-3,TRBJ2-7,CASRKTAAYEQYF
TRBV19,TRBJ1-1,CASSPTRHSDEAFF
TRBV12-3/TRBV12-4,TRBJ2-7,CASSSPREQYF
TRBV7-2,TRBJ2-3,CASSLNVRLNTDTQYF
TRBV12-3/TRBV12-4,TRBJ1-1,CASSSTGGITEAFF
TRBV19,TRBJ2-1,CASSIDRGEQFF
TRBV18,TRBJ1-5,CASSTSMGLANQPQHF
TRBV7-2,TRBJ2-7,CASSLVPTLREQYF
TRBV12-3/TRBV12-4,TRBJ2-2,CASSPMVTSGELFF
TRBV19,TRBJ2-2,CASSILGANTGELFF
TRBV30,TRBJ1-1,CAWSADRGLPMNTEAFF
TRBV6-6,TRBJ2-1,CASRGTGLAYNEQFF
TRBV30,TRBJ2-5,CAWSGQGLGETQYF
TRBV29-1,TRBJ2-1,CSVGTSGYNEQFF
TRBV20-1,TRBJ1-3,CSASALYRVRESSGNTIYF
TRBV7-2,TRBJ2-7,CASSSSGGGANEQYF
TRBV6-2/TRBV6-3,TRBJ1-1,CASSSRGEEGSGTEAFF
TRBV19,TRBJ1-1,CASSAGQWRTEAFF
TRBV19,TRBJ1-2,CASSIIRANTVAFYGYTF
TRBV2,TRBJ2-5,CASSEAPTGYQETQYF
TRBV7-2,TRBJ1-2,CASSLFSGQTSRGYTF
TRBV7-2,TRBJ1-2,CASSLGVTGTYGYTF
TRBV7-2,TRBJ2-7,CASSHMAEGSYEQYF
TRBV7-3,TRBJ1-1,CASSLSGTANTEAFF
TRBV7-3,TRBJ2-3,CASSLGLAITDTQYF
TRBV7-7,TRBJ2-1,CASSFVRGNEQFF
TRBV5-1,TRBJ1-2,CASSLPLTVYGYTF
TRBV20-1,TRBJ1-1,CSARSSRTGLNTEAFF
TRBV11-2,TRBJ2-7,CASRLGDRGSYEQYF
TRBV7-2,TRBJ2-2,CASSLIRIAGDTGELFF
TRBV10-3,TRBJ1-1,CAISEGQGSAEAFF
TRBV19,TRBJ1-5,CASNPGGTGSNQPQHF
TRBV5-8,TRBJ1-6,CASSLWVSAGPSPLHF
TRBV19,TRBJ1-3,CASSISVISGNTIYF
TRBV7-2,TRBJ2-1,CASNFPPYNEQFF